This T cell receptor beta chain appears in the sequencing data of a study of beta chain features in type 1 diabetes. Study summary: The patient and healthy donor groups were comparable for age, gender and cell yields. Across every sample, around 98 million sorted cells were examined in total. Study-level results: VDJ junctions from type 1 diabetes patients carried fewer insertions and larger deletions. A moderate, significant TCRB CDR3 shortening appeared in type 1 diabetes across four CD4+ subsets.

CDR1 is SQVTM and CDR2 is ANQGSEA in the germline V gene. The CDR3 is 15 residues long. V lost 5 bases, J lost 0 bases, and 7 bases stayed unmatched. Every bit of the isolated RNA underwent reverse transcription, so sequencing read expressed TCRB transcripts. TCRdb's table, derived via immunoSEQ multiplex PCR, lists solely in-frame clones and lacks some. The sample has approximately 730,000 clones; 10% to 15% are singletons. A note on this clone: The antigen remains unidentified.

The source of this sequence is a man aged 18 to 29 with type 1 diabetes. Sequenced input: naive CD4+ T cells from blood. The chain joins TRBV29-1 to TRBJ2-3; 8 bases line up with TRBD2. The CDR3 region has the DNA TGCAGCGTTCACAATAGCGGGATCAGCACAGATACGCAGTATTTT. Encoded protein: CSVHNSGISTDTQYF.